This TCR beta chain was found in a study of CD4 T cells in relation to SARS-CoV-2 and coronaviruses. At the level of the study: The restricting HLA molecule for shared crossreactive spike epitopes was mapped. Study results and limitations: The assay detects memory recall responses, not culture-primed primary responses. In around 60% of donors, memory CD4+ clonotypes crossrecognized SARS-CoV-2 and at least one common cold coronavirus spike.

Trimming removed 2 bases at V and 3 bases at J, with 14 bases between. Germline lookup yields CDR1 SGHRS and CDR2 YFSETQ. CDR3 size: 15 residues. Sequenced by immunoSEQ multiplex PCR; TCRdb stores in-frame clones only, minus some. The sample has 60,000 to 80,000 clones, over 70% seen once. Unexposed donor CD4+ T cells date from about 2011-2018, before the COVID-19 pandemic. Naive and memory CD4+ T cells were separated from cryopreserved PBMCs. Concerning this clone itself: Its antigen remains unknown.

The V call is TRBV5-1, the J call TRBJ1-1; possibly TRBD1 for D (6 bases). Sample: memory CD4+ T cells from PBMCs. The sequence was collected from a human donor in good health. As DNA, the CDR3 is TGCGCCAGCAGCTTATCAGGGGCGGGGGACACTGAAGCTTTCTTT. Amino acid sequence: CASSLSGAGDTEAFF. Variable domain in full (rest from reference TRBV5-1 and TRBJ1-1): KAGVTQTPRYLIKTRGQQVTLSCSPISGHRSVSWYQQTPGQGLQFLFEYFSETQRNKGNFPGRFSGRQFSNSRSEMNVSTLELGDSALYLCASSLSGAGDTEAFFGQGTRLTVV.